The subject of this entry is one T cell receptor (beta chain). Researchers sorted participants into cohorts using their self-reported clinical history. Donors in Cohort 3 counted as recovered after two negative PCRs, clearance, or symptom resolution. Study processing details: Researchers report that nucleated cell counts were estimated from reference gene primer amplification. The repertoire was sequenced with immunoSEQ multiplex PCR; TCRdb's copy has only in-frame clones and lacks some. Clone size and V and J calls were adopted from that table, with D and trimming inferred from the DNA. The table has fewer than 350,000 clones, less than 85% seen once. These data belong to a study of blood T cell repertoires in COVID-19. On the study more broadly: COVID-19 samples collected from the United States, Italy and Spain covered acute and convalescent phases.

V lost 11 bases to trimming and J lost 0 bases; unmatched junction nucleotides: 3. The length of the CDR3 is 13 residues. Germline CDR1 is MNHEY and CDR2 is SVGAGI. This receptor was taken from a woman aged 45 to 65 who had recovered from COVID-19. The sample comprised PBMCs or T cells enriched from blood (not recorded which). The rearrangement uses TRBV6-5 and TRBJ2-3; 9 positions match TRBD2. In DNA, the CDR3 is TGTGCCGGAGGACTAGCGAGCACAGATACGCAGTATTTT. Amino acid sequence: CAGGLASTDTQYF.